This record concerns one T cell receptor beta chain sequence. None of the patients had undergone any treatment ahead of thyroid surgery. V lost 4 bases and J lost 0; bases outside the gene matches: 7. CDR1 is SGHRS and CDR2 is YFSETQ in the germline V gene. This CDR3 region has 15 residues. These data are taken from a study of metastatic and nonmetastatic thyroid tumors. With MiXCR, TCRdb called clones anew from the PCR reads. This sample carries 17,000 or so clones, under 30% of them seen once, and the ten largest clones take 15%. Specimen: adjacent normal tissue. The sequence was obtained from a female donor with papillary thyroid cancer or a benign thyroid nodule (not recorded which). Some clones in this sample may be carry-over from other donors' samples. The V gene is TRBV5-1, the J gene TRBJ2-7, with 7 bases that match TRBD1. CDR3 loop: CASSVGTDLSYEQYF. In DNA form, the CDR3 reads TGCGCCAGCAGCGTAGGGACAGACCTCTCCTACGAGCAGTACTTC.